The 28 T cell receptor beta chains in this list originate from one sample, sequenced in a study of blood T cells in healthy people across ages (dated by TCRdb to the mid-2010s). Library preparation employed 5' RACE. Sequencing was carried out with an Illumina HiSeq 2500. A second PCR of 7 to 11 cycles was run with a J-beta primer mix and a sample-barcoded 5' primer. TCRdb reran the public reads through fastp at Q25 and MiXCR, keeping productive beta chains. Records with the same CDR3 protein are collapsed into one entry carrying the most frequent genes and DNA. Here the sample has some 1.5 million distinct CDR3 sequences; 28% occur a single time. 7.7% of the sample is in the top ten clones. The sample consisted of blood. The receptors were gathered from a young woman in good health.

This chain uses TRBV6-1 with TRBJ1-5; a weak D match, TRBD1 (5 bases). V lost 5 bases to trimming and J lost 2 bases, with 16 bases between them. The CDR3 totals 16 residues. The V gene's germline CDR1 is MNHNS and CDR2 SASEGT. Here the CDR3 reads CASSPQGEIGNQPQHF. The CDR3 bases are TGTGCCAGCAGTCCCCAAGGGGAAATAGGCAATCAGCCCCAGCATTTT.

This clonotype was counted between two and nine times. The V gene is TRBV7-2, the J gene TRBJ2-7; D may be TRBD2 (6 bases). V was shortened by 8 bases and J by 0 bases, with 11 bases between the two germline ends. CDR1 SGHTA and CDR2 FQGNSA come from the germline V gene. This CDR3 is 13 amino acids long. The chain's CDR3 is CASGGRNSYEQYF. The CDR3 DNA reads as TGTGCCAGCGGAGGGCGGAACTCCTACGAGCAGTACTTC.

This clonotype was observed a few times. The V and J genes are TRBV20-1 and TRBJ2-5; 10 nucleotides match TRBD2. Germline V gives CDR1 DFQATT, CDR2 SNEGSKA (reference sequence). J was trimmed by 6 bases and V by 5 bases; bases with no gene match: 9. The CDR3 has 14 amino acids. The CDR3 sequence: CSAPTSGRRKTQYF. The CDR3 coding sequence is TGCAGTGCTCCGACTAGCGGGCGGAGGAAGACCCAGTACTTC.

The genes are TRBV7-8 and TRBJ2-2; 9 bases line up with TRBD2. With V trimmed by 5 bases and J by 2 bases, 12 bases remained unmatched. Germline V lookup: CDR1 SGHVS, CDR2 FQNEAQ. This CDR3 contains 18 residues. The CDR3 is CASSLSGGGLENTGELFF. The CDR3 coding sequence is TGTGCCAGCAGCCTTAGCGGGGGCGGATTAGAAAACACCGGGGAGCTGTTTTTT.

V is TRBV9 and J is TRBJ1-2; 9 nucleotides line up with TRBD1. Trimming at V came to 3 bases and at J to 2 bases, leaving 5 bases not matched to a gene. Germline values: CDR1 SGDLS, CDR2 YYNGEE. The CDR3 covers 15 residues. The CDR3 DNA reads TGTGCCAGCAGCGCGGGACAGGGCGAAAACTATGGCTACACCTTC. Residues: CASSAGQGENYGYTF.

The sample holds many counts of this clonotype. CDR3 loop: CASSSPTSGRREQFF. CDR3 coding DNA: TGTGCCAGCAGCTCACCCACTAGCGGGAGGCGTGAGCAGTTCTTC. The V call is TRBV7-9, the J call TRBJ2-1; TRBD2 agrees at 12 bases. The CDR3 loop spans 15 amino acids. CDR1 is SEHNR, CDR2 FQNEAQ, per germline (reference sequence). Losses at the gene ends were 4 bases for V and 9 bases for J; bases not matched to a gene: 7.

This chain uses TRBV7-9 with TRBJ2-3, with 11 bases identical to TRBD1. Germline V gene sequence: CDR1 SEHNR, CDR2 FQNEAQ (reference sequence). The CDR3 length is 15 residues. J was trimmed by 7 bases and V by 5 bases; bases with no gene match: 8. CDR3 sequence: CASSIGGQGAHTQYF. The CDR3 nucleotides are TGTGCCAGCAGCATTGGCGGACAGGGGGCTCATACGCAGTATTTT.

The table lists this clonotype with a few counts. The genes are TRBV12-3 or TRBV12-4 and TRBJ2-6, with 11 bases fitting TRBD1. Unmatched junction bases numbered 7, after V lost 6 bases and J lost 3 bases. This CDR3 is 17 amino acids long. CDR3 sequence reads: CASRRGQGADGANVLTF. Here the CDR3 DNA reads TGTGCCAGCAGACGAGGACAGGGGGCGGATGGGGCCAACGTCCTGACTTTC.

The chain recombines TRBV7-6 with TRBJ2-1; D gene ambiguous. The V and J ends lost 5 bases and 15 bases respectively, with 8 bases between them. This CDR3 comprises 9 residues. CDR1 is SGHVS and CDR2 is FNYEAQ in the germline V gene. The CDR3 loop reads CASSPQWFF. The CDR3 DNA reads as TGTGCCAGCAGCCCACAGTGGTTCTTC.

This clonotype was detected only a few times. The chain employs TRBV30 and TRBJ1-2; 8 bases are a match to TRBD1. J gave up 6 bases and V 1 base, and 4 bases lay outside the gene matches. Germline CDR1 GTSNPN, CDR2 SVGIG (reference sequence). The CDR3 length is 13 residues. CDR3 protein: CAWSEGQVDGYTF. The CDR3 region has the DNA TGTGCCTGGAGTGAGGGACAGGTGGATGGCTACACCTTC.

Many counts were recorded for this clonotype. Here the CDR3 reads CASSLFQGAYNEQFF. The CDR3 DNA sequence: TGTGCCAGCAGTTTGTTCCAGGGTGCCTACAATGAGCAGTTCTTC. This chain uses TRBV12-3 or TRBV12-4 with TRBJ2-1; D possibly corresponds to TRBD1 (5 bases). CDR3 size: 15 residues. Trimming left V 3 bases short and J 2 bases short, with 11 bases between.

This clonotype was counted at least ten times. This chain links TRBV20-1 with TRBJ2-6; weak D call: TRBD1 (5 bases). Germline values: CDR1 DFQATT, CDR2 SNEGSKA (reference sequence). Trimming took 6 bases from V and 2 from J, leaving 8 bases between them. This CDR3 region has 13 residues. DNA for the CDR3: TGCAGTGCCAGGGTCCCTGGGGCCAACGTCCTGACTTTC. It yields the protein CSARVPGANVLTF.

In its sample, this clonotype was seen a few times. The genes are TRBV29-1 and TRBJ2-1; D not certain. Germline V lookup: CDR1 SQVTM, CDR2 ANQGSEA. This CDR3 region has 14 residues. V was clipped by 3 bases and J by 2 bases, with 11 bases between them. The CDR3 DNA follows: TGCAGCGTTGACTCACAGACCCCCTACAATGAGCAGTTCTTC. The encoded protein is CSVDSQTPYNEQFF.

Many counts were recorded for this clonotype. CDR3 in amino acids: CSVETGGAVETQYF. The CDR3 coding sequence is TGCAGCGTTGAAACAGGGGGCGCGGTGGAGACCCAGTACTTC. The V and J genes are TRBV29-1 and TRBJ2-5, with 9 bases identical to TRBD1. The junction had 6 bases not matched to a gene; V was cut back by 2 bases and J by 5 bases. CDR1 is SQVTM and CDR2 is ANQGSEA in the germline V gene. The CDR3 contains 14 residues.

The rearrangement joins TRBV29-1 to TRBJ2-2; D gene unclear. The V end lost 5 bases, the J end lost 1 base, and 2 bases lay between the germline ends. The CDR3 extends over 11 amino acids. Germline V CDR1 and CDR2: SQVTM, ANQGSEA. The CDR3 sequence is CSVKNTGELFF. The DNA of the CDR3 is TGCAGCGTTAAGAACACCGGGGAGCTGTTTTTT.

In this sample, this clonotype turned up a few times. A single base separates this from a much larger clone, so it may be a read error. The V gene is TRBV2, the J gene TRBJ2-7; D remains ambiguous. The DNA end favors TRBJ2-5, so the J call may be wrong. CDR3 length equals 11 residues. CDR1 is SNHLY, CDR2 FYNNEI, per germline. CDR3 nucleotides: TGTGCCAGCAGTGAAGAAAAGACCCAGTACTTC. Its translation is CASSEEKTQYF.

This clonotype has just one count. This may arise from a read error, as a much more abundant clone is one base away. This chain links TRBV20-1 with TRBJ2-4, with a possible D match to TRBD2 (6 bases). V was trimmed by 2 bases and J by 13 bases, leaving 21 bases between them. This CDR3 comprises 14 residues. Germline assignment: CDR1 DFQATT and CDR2 SNEGSKA (reference sequence). CDR3: CSARPPRGYREQYF. CDR3 sequence (DNA): TGCAGTGCTAGACCCCCGCGGGGATATAGGGAGCAGTACTTC.

This clonotype was detected ten times or more. The rearrangement joins TRBV29-1 to TRBJ2-5; perhaps D is TRBD1 or TRBD2 (5 bases each). V was clipped by 5 bases and J by 2 bases, with 15 bases between them. The CDR3 loop spans 14 amino acids. Germline CDR1 and CDR2: SQVTM and ANQGSEA. CDR3 sequence: CSVRPMGEQETQYF. The CDR3 DNA reads as TGCAGCGTTCGACCGATGGGGGAACAAGAGACCCAGTACTTC.

This clonotype was counted many times. V and J are TRBV6-5 and TRBJ2-7; D not certain. V was trimmed by 4 bases and J by 2 bases, leaving 12 bases between them. Germline CDR1 MNHEY, CDR2 SVGAGI. The CDR3 totals 14 residues. Written as DNA, the CDR3 is TGTGCCAGCAGTTTGAGTGTCCTACCCTACGAGCAGTACTTC. Protein sequence: CASSLSVLPYEQYF.

This chain links TRBV6-5 with TRBJ1-3; D is possibly TRBD1 (5 bases). The length of the CDR3 is 14 residues. Trimming removed 6 bases from V and 4 bases from J, with 13 bases in between. CDR1 is MNHEY, CDR2 SVGAGI, per germline. CDR3 in amino acids: CASSPGTKGNTIYF. The CDR3 coding sequence is TGTGCCAGCAGCCCCGGGACCAAAGGAAACACCATATATTTT.

The chain is built from TRBV7-2 and TRBJ1-5; D is uncertain. The germline V gene has CDR1 SGHTA and CDR2 FQGNSA. The CDR3 consists of 15 residues. Deletions cut 0 bases from V and 11 bases from J, with 17 bases between. CDR3 in DNA: TGTGCCAGCAGCTTAGCGGCGGGCTCCCAAGAGACCCAGCATTTT. This sequence encodes CASSLAAGSQETQHF.

This clonotype has a count of ten or more. The V gene is TRBV28, the J gene TRBJ2-1, with 10 bases matching TRBD2. This CDR3 has 15 residues. The germline CDR1 and CDR2 sequences are MDHEN and SYDVKM. J was trimmed by 6 bases and V by 6 bases; bases with no gene match: 8. As DNA, the CDR3 is TGTGCCAGCAGCGCGGGACTAGCGCAAGTCAATGAGCAGTTCTTC. This sequence encodes CASSAGLAQVNEQFF. The full variable domain, its missing parts supplied by reference TRBV28 and TRBJ2-1, is DVKVTQSSRYLVKRTGEKVFLECVQDMDHENMFWYRQDPGLGLRLIYFSYDVKMKEKGDIPEGYSVSREKKERFSLILESASTNQTSMYLCASSAGLAQVNEQFFGPGTRLTVL.

The V and J genes are TRBV10-1 and TRBJ2-2, with a weak D call TRBD1 (5 bases). The CDR3 contains 16 residues. Germline loops: CDR1 WNHNN, CDR2 SYGVQD (reference sequence). Trimming cost V 5 bases and J 2 bases, with 15 bases left between them. The CDR3 protein is CASSLQGNRNTGELFF. The CDR3 nucleotides read TGCGCCAGCAGTCTCCAGGGTAATCGCAACACCGGGGAGCTGTTTTTT.

The chain uses TRBV5-1 and TRBJ2-5; D call uncertain. V was pared by 4 bases and J by 1 base, with 11 bases between. The germline V gene has CDR1 SGHRS and CDR2 YFSETQ. This CDR3 has 14 residues. CDR3 nucleotides: TGCGCCAGCAGCGCCCCCCCAAGCCAAGAGACCCAGTACTTC. Translating it yields CASSAPPSQETQYF.

This clonotype was seen a handful of times. At one boundary the junction diverges from the germline segment, which might be a read error. CDR3 in amino acids: CANSLKGQAIETQYF. For the CDR3, the DNA is TGTGCCAACAGCTTGAAAGGGCAGGCGATAGAGACCCAGTACTTC. The chain employs TRBV5-5 and TRBJ2-5, with no clear D. Germline CDR1 and CDR2: SGHKS and YYEKEE (reference sequence). The CDR3 runs to 15 residues.

This clonotype was observed a handful of times. The gene calls are TRBV4-1 and TRBJ1-2; TRBD1 matches 7 bases. The J segment lost 5 bases and the V segment lost 0 bases, leaving 9 bases of the junction unmatched. Germline lookup yields CDR1 MGHRA and CDR2 YSYEKL. There are 16 residues in the CDR3. The CDR3 is CASSQEASTGEYGYTF. The CDR3 nucleotides are TGCGCCAGCAGCCAAGAGGCCAGTACAGGGGAATATGGCTACACCTTC.

This chain uses TRBV12-3 or TRBV12-4 with TRBJ1-2; perhaps TRBD1 as D (6 bases). The CDR3 runs to 13 residues. V was trimmed by 6 bases and J by 4 bases, leaving 12 bases between them. CDR3 loop: CASSNREGYGYTF. The CDR3 DNA is TGTGCCAGCAGCAACAGGGAGGGCTATGGCTACACCTTC.

The table lists this clonotype with a few counts. The chain links TRBV20-1 to TRBJ1-5, with D tentatively TRBD1 (6 bases). The germline V gene has CDR1 DFQATT and CDR2 SNEGSKA (reference sequence). CDR3 length equals 17 residues. The V end lost 3 bases, the J end lost 2 bases, and 20 bases lay between the germline ends. CDR3 bases: TGCAGTGCTAGGTACACGGGGTCGGGGGCAGGCAATCAGCCCCAGCATTTT. This encodes CSARYTGSGAGNQPQHF.